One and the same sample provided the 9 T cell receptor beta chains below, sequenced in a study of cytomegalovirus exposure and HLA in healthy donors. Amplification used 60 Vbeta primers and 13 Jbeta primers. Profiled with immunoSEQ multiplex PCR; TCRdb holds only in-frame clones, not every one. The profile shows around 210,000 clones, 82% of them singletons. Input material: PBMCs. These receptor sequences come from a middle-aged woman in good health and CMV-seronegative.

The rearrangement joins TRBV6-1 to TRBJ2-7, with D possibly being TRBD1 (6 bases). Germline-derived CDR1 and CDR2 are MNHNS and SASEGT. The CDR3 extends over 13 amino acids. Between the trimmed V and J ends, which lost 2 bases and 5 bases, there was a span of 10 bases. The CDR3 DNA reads TGTGCCAGCAGTGAACACAGGGAGCACGAGCAGTACTTC. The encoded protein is CASSEHREHEQYF.

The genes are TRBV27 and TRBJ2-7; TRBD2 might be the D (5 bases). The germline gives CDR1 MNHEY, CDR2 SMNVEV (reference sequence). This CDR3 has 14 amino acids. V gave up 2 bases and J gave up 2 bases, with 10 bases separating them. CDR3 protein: CASSLRRAPYEQYF. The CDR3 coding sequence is TGTGCCAGCAGTTTACGGCGGGCCCCCTACGAGCAGTACTTC.

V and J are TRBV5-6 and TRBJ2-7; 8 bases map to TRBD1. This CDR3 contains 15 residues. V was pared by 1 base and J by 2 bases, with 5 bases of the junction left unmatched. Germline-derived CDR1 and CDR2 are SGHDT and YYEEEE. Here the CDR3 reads CASSLLTGDTYEQYF. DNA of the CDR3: TGTGCCAGCAGCTTGTTGACAGGGGATACCTACGAGCAGTACTTC.

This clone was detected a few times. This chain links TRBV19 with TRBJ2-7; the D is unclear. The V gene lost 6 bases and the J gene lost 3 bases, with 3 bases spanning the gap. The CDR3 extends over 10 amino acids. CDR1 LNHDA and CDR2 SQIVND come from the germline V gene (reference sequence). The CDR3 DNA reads TGTGCCAGTAGCCGCTACGAGCAGTACTTC. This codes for CASSRYEQYF.

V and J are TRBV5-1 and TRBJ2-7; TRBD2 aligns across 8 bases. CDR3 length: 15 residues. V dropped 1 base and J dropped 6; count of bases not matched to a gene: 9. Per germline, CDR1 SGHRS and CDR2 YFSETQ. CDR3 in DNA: TGCGCCAGCAGCTTGTCGACTAGCGATCTTACCGAGCAGTACTTC. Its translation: CASSLSTSDLTEQYF.

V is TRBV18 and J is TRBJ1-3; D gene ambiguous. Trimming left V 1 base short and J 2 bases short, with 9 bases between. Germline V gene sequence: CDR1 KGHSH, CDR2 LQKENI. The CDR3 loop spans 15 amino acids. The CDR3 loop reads CASSPLPEAGNTIYF. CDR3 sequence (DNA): TGTGCCAGCTCACCACTCCCAGAGGCTGGAAACACCATATATTTT.

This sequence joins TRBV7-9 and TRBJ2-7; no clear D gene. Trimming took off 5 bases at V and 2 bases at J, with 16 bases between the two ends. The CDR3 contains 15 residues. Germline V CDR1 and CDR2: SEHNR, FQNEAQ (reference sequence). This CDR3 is CASSASSLVAYEQYF. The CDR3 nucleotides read TGTGCCAGCAGCGCCTCTAGTTTAGTGGCCTACGAGCAGTACTTC.

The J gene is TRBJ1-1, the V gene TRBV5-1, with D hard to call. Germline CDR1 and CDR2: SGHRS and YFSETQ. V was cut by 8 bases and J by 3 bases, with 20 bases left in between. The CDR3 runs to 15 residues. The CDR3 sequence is CARGPPGGFDTEAFF. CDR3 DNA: TGCGCCAGAGGACCCCCTGGAGGTTTTGACACTGAAGCTTTCTTT.

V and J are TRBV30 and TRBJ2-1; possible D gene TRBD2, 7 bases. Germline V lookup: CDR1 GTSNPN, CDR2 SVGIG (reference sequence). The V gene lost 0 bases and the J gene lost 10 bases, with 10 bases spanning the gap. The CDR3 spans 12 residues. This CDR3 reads CAWSVWGGEQFF. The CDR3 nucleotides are TGTGCCTGGAGTGTCTGGGGGGGCGAGCAGTTCTTC.